This T cell receptor beta chain derives from a study of blood T cell repertoires in COVID-19. Study context: The study drew acute and convalescent COVID-19 samples from the United States, Italy and Spain.

This CDR3 is 15 amino acids long. Germline CDR1 LNHDA, CDR2 SQIVND (reference sequence). V lost 1 base and J 15 bases, leaving 22 bases between the germline ends. Data came from immunoSEQ multiplex PCR; TCRdb stores just in-frame clones and leaves some out. The data contain approximately 300,000 clones, 80% to 85% of them singletons. The sequence derives from a person in their 70s with COVID-19, enrolled during active disease. This rearrangement joins TRBV19 to TRBJ1-5, with D perhaps matching TRBD1 (6 bases). The sample was peripheral blood. CDR3 residues: CASSIVRGARLGWHF. The CDR3, as DNA: TGTGCCAGTAGTATAGTTCGGGGGGCCCGCTTAGGATGGCATTTT.